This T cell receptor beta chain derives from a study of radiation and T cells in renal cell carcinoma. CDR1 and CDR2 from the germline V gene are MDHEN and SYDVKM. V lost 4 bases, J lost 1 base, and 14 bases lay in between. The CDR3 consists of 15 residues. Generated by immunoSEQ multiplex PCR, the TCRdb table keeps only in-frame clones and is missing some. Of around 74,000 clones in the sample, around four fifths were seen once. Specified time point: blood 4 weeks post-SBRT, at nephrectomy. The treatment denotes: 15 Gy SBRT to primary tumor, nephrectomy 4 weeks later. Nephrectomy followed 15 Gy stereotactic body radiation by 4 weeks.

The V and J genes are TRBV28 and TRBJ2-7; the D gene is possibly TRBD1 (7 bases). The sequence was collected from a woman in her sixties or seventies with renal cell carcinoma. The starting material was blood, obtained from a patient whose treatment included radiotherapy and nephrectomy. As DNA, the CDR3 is TGTGCCAGCAGTTCGGACAGGAGGGATTCCTACGAGCAGTACTTC. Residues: CASSSDRRDSYEQYF.